These T cell receptor beta chains were read from a single sample in a study of blood T cell repertoires in COVID-19. TCRdb's copy holds only in-frame clones and misses some; the assay was immunoSEQ multiplex PCR. The data show 200,000 to 250,000 clones, around 80% seen once. Sample: PBMCs or T cells enriched from blood (not recorded which). The receptor set was obtained from a man between 40 and 49 years old who had recovered from COVID-19. CDR3s include the opening cysteine and the closing phenylalanine or tryptophan. Each record gives: CDR3 length, V gene, clone size, J gene, CDR3 protein. Rows may omit the clone size; those that give it use once, few, many or a size class.

CDR3 length: 16; V gene: TRBV24-1; clone size: .; J gene: TRBJ2-1; CDR3 protein: CATSDPSGSSYNEQFF
CDR3 length: 13; V gene: TRBV28; clone size: .; J gene: TRBJ2-3; CDR3 protein: CATTGSGTDTQYF
CDR3 length: 13; V gene: TRBV6-1; clone size: .; J gene: TRBJ2-1; CDR3 protein: CASSESENNEQFF
CDR3 length: 14; V gene: TRBV5-5; clone size: .; J gene: TRBJ2-7; CDR3 protein: CASSPEAGPYEQYF
CDR3 length: 14; V gene: TRBV6-5; clone size: .; J gene: TRBJ2-7; CDR3 protein: CASSYGQSSYEQYF
CDR3 length: 15; V gene: TRBV7-3; clone size: .; J gene: TRBJ2-1; CDR3 protein: CASSLQGVDLGEQFF
CDR3 length: 16; V gene: TRBV7-2; clone size: .; J gene: TRBJ2-3; CDR3 protein: CASSLLAGGRTDTQYF
CDR3 length: 16; V gene: TRBV2; clone size: .; J gene: TRBJ1-2; CDR3 protein: CASSPTGRQGDYGYTF
CDR3 length: 14; V gene: TRBV28; clone size: few; J gene: TRBJ1-1; CDR3 protein: CASRQIQGNTEAFF
CDR3 length: 16; V gene: TRBV14; clone size: .; J gene: TRBJ1-3; CDR3 protein: CASSFGGGASGNTIYF
CDR3 length: 15; V gene: TRBV5-1; clone size: .; J gene: TRBJ1-6; CDR3 protein: CASSLDSSYNSPLHF
CDR3 length: 16; V gene: TRBV4-3; clone size: .; J gene: TRBJ2-7; CDR3 protein: CASSQVAGTGPYEQYF
CDR3 length: 13; V gene: TRBV30; clone size: .; J gene: TRBJ1-3; CDR3 protein: CAWSEGAGNTIYF
CDR3 length: 12; V gene: TRBV30; clone size: .; J gene: TRBJ1-5; CDR3 protein: CAWSWLDQPQHF
CDR3 length: 14; V gene: TRBV5-1; clone size: .; J gene: TRBJ1-2; CDR3 protein: CASSLAPTEYGYTF
CDR3 length: 13; V gene: TRBV2; clone size: .; J gene: TRBJ1-2; CDR3 protein: CASIQTAGGSYTF
CDR3 length: 15; V gene: TRBV29-1; clone size: .; J gene: TRBJ2-2; CDR3 protein: CSVEAGTGGPGELFF
CDR3 length: 15; V gene: TRBV9; clone size: few; J gene: TRBJ1-3; CDR3 protein: CASSVVGVSGNTIYF
CDR3 length: 17; V gene: TRBV3-1/TRBV3-2; clone size: .; J gene: TRBJ2-2; CDR3 protein: CASRELAGGKNTGELFF